The 11 T cell receptor beta chains below were found in one sample sequenced in a study of technical replicates of blood from a few donors. Profiling relied on immunoSEQ multiplex PCR, and the TCRdb table lists in-frame clones only, not all of them. The table has 77,000 or so clones, about nine tenths seen once. The sequenced sample consisted of T cells isolated from PBMCs. These receptors all come from a human donor in good health.

The sample holds a few counts of this clone. The rearrangement joins TRBV7-9 to TRBJ1-1; 7 bases are a match to TRBD1. V shed 1 base, J shed 6 bases, and the junction held 8 bases outside the gene matches. The CDR3 sequence is 15 residues long. Looked up from germline, CDR1 is SEHNR and CDR2 is FQNEAQ (reference sequence). The CDR3 here is CASSLVGTAGAEAFF. As DNA, the CDR3 is TGTGCCAGCAGCTTAGTCGGGACAGCGGGCGCTGAAGCTTTCTTT.

The chain carries TRBV5-1 and TRBJ2-5; D unclear. CDR1 is SGHRS and CDR2 is YFSETQ in the germline V gene. The germline V and J ends were trimmed by 2 bases and 5 bases, with 10 bases remaining between them. CDR3 length: 13 amino acids. CDR3 DNA sequence: TGCGCCAGCAGCTTTGAGGTCGAGGAGACCCAGTACTTC. As protein: CASSFEVEETQYF.

V usage is TRBV25-1 and J usage is TRBJ2-3; D is perhaps TRBD2 (5 bases). The CDR3 contains 14 residues. Germline V gene sequence: CDR1 MGHDK, CDR2 SYGVNS. Trimming pared 6 bases from V and 4 bases from J, leaving 14 bases between. CDR3 sequence: CASSFFGSADTQYF. In DNA, the CDR3 is TGTGCCAGCAGCTTCTTTGGGAGCGCAGATACGCAGTATTTT.

This chain links TRBV6-5 with TRBJ2-1; TRBD1 agrees at 7 bases. CDR1 and CDR2 (germline): MNHEY, SVGAGI. The CDR3 consists of 15 residues. V dropped 5 bases and J dropped 5; count of bases not matched to a gene: 9. For the CDR3, the DNA is TGTGCCAGCAGTGGCCGACAGGGATCCAACAATGAGCAGTTCTTC. Its translation: CASSGRQGSNNEQFF.

The J gene is TRBJ2-1, the V gene TRBV9; 7 bases map to TRBD2. The CDR3 has 14 residues. Germline CDR1 and CDR2: SGDLS and YYNGEE. V lost 1 base to trimming and J lost 6 bases; unmatched junction nucleotides: 4. The CDR3, as DNA: TGTGCCAGCAGCGTAAGCGGGAATGGCAATGAGCAGTTCTTC. It yields the protein CASSVSGNGNEQFF.

The chain is built from TRBV9 and TRBJ2-5; 12 bases agree with TRBD2. Trimming at V came to 1 base and at J to 3 bases, leaving 4 bases not matched to a gene. Germline V CDR1 and CDR2: SGDLS, YYNGEE. The CDR3 extends over 16 amino acids. The CDR3 nucleotides read TGTGCCAGCAGCGTATCTCGACTAGCGGGAGAAGAGACCCAGTACTTC. Its protein product is CASSVSRLAGEETQYF.

V is TRBV5-1 and J is TRBJ1-4, with TRBD1 identical over 8 bases. The CDR3 is 16 amino acids. J gave up 6 bases and V 0 bases, and 7 bases lay outside the gene matches. Germline loops: CDR1 SGHRS, CDR2 YFSETQ. The CDR3 bases are TGCGCCAGCAGCTTGGGGACAGGGACAAGTTATGAAAAACTGTTTTTT. It is translated as CASSLGTGTSYEKLFF.

This sequence joins TRBV29-1 and TRBJ1-4; 9 nucleotides align to TRBD1. CDR3 length: 13 amino acids. The V gene's germline CDR1 is SQVTM and CDR2 ANQGSEA. J gave up 11 bases and V 4 bases, and 8 bases lay outside the gene matches. The CDR3 here is CSVGWDRVGKLFF. DNA for the CDR3: TGCAGCGTTGGATGGGACAGGGTGGGGAAACTGTTTTTT. Drawing the rest from reference TRBV29-1 and TRBJ1-4, the complete variable domain is SAVISQKPSRDICQRGTSLTIQCQVDSQVTMMFWYRQQPGQSLTLIATANQGSEATYESGFVIDKFPISRPNLTFSTLTVSNMSPEDSSIYLCSVGWDRVGKLFFGSGTQLSVL.

This clone is a singleton in its sample. The V call is TRBV7-9, the J call TRBJ2-1; TRBD2 matches 13 bases. This CDR3 spans 16 amino acids. Germline V gene sequence: CDR1 SEHNR, CDR2 FQNEAQ (reference sequence). Losses at the gene ends were 5 bases for V and 4 bases for J; bases not matched to a gene: 5. CDR3 nucleotides: TGTGCCAGCAGCCCGGGACTAGCGGGGACTTACAATGAGCAGTTCTTC. Protein sequence: CASSPGLAGTYNEQFF.

V and J are TRBV2 and TRBJ2-6; possible D gene TRBD1, 7 bases. This CDR3 region has 19 residues. CDR1 and CDR2 from the germline V gene are SNHLY and FYNNEI. Trimming left V 0 bases short and J 0 bases short, with 15 bases between. The CDR3 coding sequence is TGTGCCAGCAGTGAAGCGCTGCCAGGGGGACTCTCTGGGGCCAACGTCCTGACTTTC. Its protein is CASSEALPGGLSGANVLTF.

The chain links TRBV28 to TRBJ1-1, with a tentative D call TRBD1 (6 bases). CDR3 length: 16 residues. From germline, CDR1 is MDHEN and CDR2 SYDVKM. Trimming removed 6 bases from V and 3 bases from J, with 20 bases in between. CDR3 in amino acids: CASRMSRGFVDTEAFF. The CDR3 DNA reads as TGTGCCAGCAGAATGAGCAGGGGTTTCGTGGACACTGAAGCTTTCTTT.